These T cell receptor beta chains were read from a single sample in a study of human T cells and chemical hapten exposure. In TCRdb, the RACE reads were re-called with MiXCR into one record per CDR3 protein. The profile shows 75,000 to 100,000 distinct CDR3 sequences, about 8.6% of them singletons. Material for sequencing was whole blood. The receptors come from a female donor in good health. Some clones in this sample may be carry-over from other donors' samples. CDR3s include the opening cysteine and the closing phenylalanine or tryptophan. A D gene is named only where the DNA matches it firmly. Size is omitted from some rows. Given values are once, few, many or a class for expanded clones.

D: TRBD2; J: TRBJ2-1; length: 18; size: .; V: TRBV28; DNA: TGTGCCAGCAGTTTATACGCCCCTTTAGCGGGAGCTTACAATGAGCAGTTCTTC; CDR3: CASSLYAPLAGAYNEQFF
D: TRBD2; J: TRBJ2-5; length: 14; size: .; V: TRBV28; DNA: TGTGCCAGCAGTATTGGGACTAGCGAAGAGACCCAGTACTTC; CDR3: CASSIGTSEETQYF
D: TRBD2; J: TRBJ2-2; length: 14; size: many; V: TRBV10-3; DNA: TGTGCCATCAGGCGGGAGCCGAGCACCGGGGAGCTGTTTTTT; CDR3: CAIRREPSTGELFF
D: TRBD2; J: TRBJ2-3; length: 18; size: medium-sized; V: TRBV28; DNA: TGTGCCAGCAGTTCCCCCAGGACTAGCGGGAGTCGCGCAGATACGCAGTATTTT; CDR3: CASSSPRTSGSRADTQYF
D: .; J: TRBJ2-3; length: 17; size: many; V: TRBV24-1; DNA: TGTGCCACCAGTGATCAATCCCGGGACGGACAACTTGGGACGCAGTATTTT; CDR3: CATSDQSRDGQLGTQYF
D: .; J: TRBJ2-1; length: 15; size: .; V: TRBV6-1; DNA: TGTGCCAGCAGTGGGACAGGAGGGGGTTACAATGAGCAGTTCTTC; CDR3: CASSGTGGGYNEQFF
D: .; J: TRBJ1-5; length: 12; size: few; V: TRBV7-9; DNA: TGTGCCAGCAGCTACAGCGATCAGCCCCAGCATTTT; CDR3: CASSYSDQPQHF
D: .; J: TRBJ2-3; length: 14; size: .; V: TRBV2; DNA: TGTGCCAGCAGAGGGACAAGAGGCACAGATACGCAGTATTTT; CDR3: CASRGTRGTDTQYF
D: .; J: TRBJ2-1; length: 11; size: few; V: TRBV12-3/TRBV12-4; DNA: TGTGCCAGCAGTGTTAGAGATGAGCAGTTCTTC; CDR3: CASSVRDEQFF
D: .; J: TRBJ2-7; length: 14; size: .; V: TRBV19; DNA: TGTGCCAGTAGTATGAACAGGATCTCCTACGAGCAGTACTTC; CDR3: CASSMNRISYEQYF
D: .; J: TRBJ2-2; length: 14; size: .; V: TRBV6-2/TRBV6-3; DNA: TGTGCCAGCAGTCCAGGGAGTGGTTCCGGGGAGCTGTTTTTT; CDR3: CASSPGSGSGELFF
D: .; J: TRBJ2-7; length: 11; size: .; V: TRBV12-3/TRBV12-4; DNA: TGTGCCAGCCTGGGGGGATACGAGCAGTACTTC; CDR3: CASLGGYEQYF
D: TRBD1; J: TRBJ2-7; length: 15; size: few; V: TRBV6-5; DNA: TGTGCCAGCAGTTCGCCTGACAGGGGGGACTACGAGCAGTACTTC; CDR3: CASSSPDRGDYEQYF
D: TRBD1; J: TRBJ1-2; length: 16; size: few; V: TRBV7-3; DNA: TGTGCCAGCAGCTTAACGCAGGGGGCGGTTATGATCGGCTACACCTTC; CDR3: CASSLTQGAVMIGYTF
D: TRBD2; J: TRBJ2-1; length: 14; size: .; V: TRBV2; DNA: TGTGCCAGCAAACTTAGCGGGAACTACAATGAGCAGTTCTTC; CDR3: CASKLSGNYNEQFF
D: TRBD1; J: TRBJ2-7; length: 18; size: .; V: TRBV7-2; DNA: TGTGCCAGCAGCTTCCCTACCCCCCCGGGACAGGGCTCTTACGAGCAGTACTTC; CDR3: CASSFPTPPGQGSYEQYF
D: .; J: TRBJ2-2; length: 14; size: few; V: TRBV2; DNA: TGTGCCAGCAAACCGGGACAGAACACCGGGGAGCTGTTTTTT; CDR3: CASKPGQNTGELFF
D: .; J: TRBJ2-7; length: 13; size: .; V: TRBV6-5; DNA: TGTGTAACATCCGGGTTTTATCAACACGAGCAGTACTTC; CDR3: CVTSGFYQHEQYF
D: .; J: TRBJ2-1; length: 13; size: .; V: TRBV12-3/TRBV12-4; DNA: TGTGCCAGCAGTTTAGACAGAGGGAATGAGCAGTTCTTC; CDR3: CASSLDRGNEQFF
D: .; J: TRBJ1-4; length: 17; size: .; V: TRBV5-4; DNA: TGTGCCAGCAGCCCCGGGGGAGAGCCTGCAACTAATGAAAAACTGTTTTTT; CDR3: CASSPGGEPATNEKLFF
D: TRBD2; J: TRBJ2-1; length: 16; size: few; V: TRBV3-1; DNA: TGTGCCAGCAGCCAAGAGACCAGCGGGGGGGACAATGAGCAGTTCTTC; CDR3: CASSQETSGGDNEQFF
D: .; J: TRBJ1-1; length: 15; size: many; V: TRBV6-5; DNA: TGTGCCAGCAGTTACATGGGACACCGGAACACTGAAGCTTTCTTT; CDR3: CASSYMGHRNTEAFF
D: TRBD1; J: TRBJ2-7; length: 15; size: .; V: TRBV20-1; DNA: TGCAGTGCTAGTATTGGGACAGGGAGTTCCTACGAGCAGTACTTC; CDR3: CSASIGTGSSYEQYF
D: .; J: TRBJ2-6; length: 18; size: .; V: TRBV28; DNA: TGTGCCAGCAGTTTGTACAACATTAGAGGCCCTGGGGCCAACGTCCTGACTTTC; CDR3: CASSLYNIRGPGANVLTF
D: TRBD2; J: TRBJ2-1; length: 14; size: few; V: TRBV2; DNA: TGTGCCAGCACTACGGGACTAGCCGCCAATGAGCAGTTCTTC; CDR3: CASTTGLAANEQFF
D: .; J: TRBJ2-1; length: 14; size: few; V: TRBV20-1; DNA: TGCAGTGCGGCTAGCCCCAAAGGGTACAATGAGCAGTTCTTC; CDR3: CSAASPKGYNEQFF
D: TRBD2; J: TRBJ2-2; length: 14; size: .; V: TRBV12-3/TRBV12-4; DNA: TGTGCCAGCACCGTTAGCGGGAGGGCCGGGGAGCTGTTTTTT; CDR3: CASTVSGRAGELFF
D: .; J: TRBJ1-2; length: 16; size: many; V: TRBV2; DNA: TGTGCCACCGAGACGGTGCAGGGAGTCGCCCACTATGGCTACACCTTC; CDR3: CATETVQGVAHYGYTF
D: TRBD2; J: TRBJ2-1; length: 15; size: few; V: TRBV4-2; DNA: TGTGCCAGCAGCCAAGCGTCTAGCGGGGGCAATGAGCAGTTCTTC; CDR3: CASSQASSGGNEQFF
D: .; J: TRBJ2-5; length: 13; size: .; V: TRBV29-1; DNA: TGCAGCGTTGAAGGCAGGTACCAAGAGACCCAGTACTTC; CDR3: CSVEGRYQETQYF
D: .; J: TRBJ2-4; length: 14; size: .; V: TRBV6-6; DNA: TGTGCCAGCAGTTACTCGGTACCCAAAAACATTCAGTACTTC; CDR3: CASSYSVPKNIQYF
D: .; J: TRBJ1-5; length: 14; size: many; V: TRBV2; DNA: TGTGCCAGCAGGACGGTGGAGAGCAATCAGCCCCAGCATTTT; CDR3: CASRTVESNQPQHF
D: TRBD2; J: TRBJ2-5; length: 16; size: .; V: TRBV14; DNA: TGTGCCAGCAGCCAAGGCTCGGGACTAGCCCAGGAGACCCAGTACTTC; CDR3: CASSQGSGLAQETQYF
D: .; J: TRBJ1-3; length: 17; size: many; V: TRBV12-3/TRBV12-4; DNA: TGTGCCAGCACCATTCGATTGGGGGCCCACTCTGGAAACACCATATATTTT; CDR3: CASTIRLGAHSGNTIYF
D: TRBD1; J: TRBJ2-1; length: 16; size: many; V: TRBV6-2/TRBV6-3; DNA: TGTGCCAGCAGCCAATCAGCCGGGACAGGGAAAAATGAGCAGTTCTTC; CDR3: CASSQSAGTGKNEQFF
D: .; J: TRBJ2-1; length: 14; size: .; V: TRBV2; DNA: TGTGCCAGCAGCCCAATCCTCAGGGGAGATGAGCAGTTCTTC; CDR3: CASSPILRGDEQFF
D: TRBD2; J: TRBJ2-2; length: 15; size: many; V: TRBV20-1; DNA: TGCAGTGCTGCTCTTGGGGAGGGAGTAGCCGGGGAGCTGTTTTTT; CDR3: CSAALGEGVAGELFF
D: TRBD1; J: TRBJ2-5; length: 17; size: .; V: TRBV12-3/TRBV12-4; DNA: TGTGCCAGCAGCCCCAGGGAAAGGACAGGGGGTCTGAAGACCCAGTACTTC; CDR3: CASSPRERTGGLKTQYF
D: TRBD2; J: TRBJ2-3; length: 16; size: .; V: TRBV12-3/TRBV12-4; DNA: TGTGCCAGCAGTTCCCCGGGACTAGCGGTCACAGATACGCAGTATTTT; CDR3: CASSSPGLAVTDTQYF
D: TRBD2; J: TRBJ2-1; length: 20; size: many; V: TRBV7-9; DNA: TGTGCCAGCAGCTTTTGGACAGGACGGACTAGCGGGGCGGTCGAGGATGAGCAGTTCTTC; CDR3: CASSFWTGRTSGAVEDEQFF
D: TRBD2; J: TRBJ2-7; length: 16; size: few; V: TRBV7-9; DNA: TGTGCCAGCAGCTCCTCTAGCGGGAGAATGCTCTACGAGCAGTACTTC; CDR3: CASSSSSGRMLYEQYF
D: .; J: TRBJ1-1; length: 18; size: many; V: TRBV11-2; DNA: TGTGCCAGCAGCTTAGTCCACGGGGGTGGGACGGCGAACACTGAAGCTTTCTTT; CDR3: CASSLVHGGGTANTEAFF
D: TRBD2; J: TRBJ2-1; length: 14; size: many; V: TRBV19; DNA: TGTGCCACCACAAGCGGGAGGGCCTCCAATGAGCAGTTCTTC; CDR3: CATTSGRASNEQFF
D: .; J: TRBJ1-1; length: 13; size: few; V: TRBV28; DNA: TGTGCCAGCAGTTTAGATGAGAACACTGAAGCTTTCTTT; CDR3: CASSLDENTEAFF
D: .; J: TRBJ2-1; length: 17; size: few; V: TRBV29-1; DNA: TGCAGCGTTGATGGGGAGGTGCCCGAGAGTTTATACAATGAGCAGTTCTTC; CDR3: CSVDGEVPESLYNEQFF
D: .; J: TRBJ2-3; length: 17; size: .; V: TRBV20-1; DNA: TGCAGTGCTAGAGGGTTTAAGTTGCGGGGAGGCTCAGATACGCAGTATTTT; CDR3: CSARGFKLRGGSDTQYF
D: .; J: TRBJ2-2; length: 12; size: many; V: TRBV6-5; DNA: TGTGCCAGCGGACCGGAGCACGGGGAGCTGTTTTTT; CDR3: CASGPEHGELFF